Below are 23 T cell receptor beta chains sequenced from a single sample in a study of blood T cell repertoires in COVID-19. TCRdb keeps only in-frame clones here, not all; method: immunoSEQ multiplex PCR. In the table there are 70,000 or so clones, about 70% of which are singletons. Sequences were obtained from peripheral blood. Every receptor here comes from a woman in her 70s with acute or convalescent COVID-19.

V gene TRBV5-1 combines with J gene TRBJ2-7; TRBD1 might be the D (6 bases). The V end was cut by 0 bases, the J end by 4 bases, with 11 bases between. From germline, CDR1 is SGHRS and CDR2 YFSETQ. The CDR3 totals 14 residues. DNA for the CDR3: TGCGCCAGCAGCTTGGGGGACATGAGATACGAGCAGTACTTC. Translation: CASSLGDMRYEQYF. The whole variable domain, remainder taken from reference TRBV5-1 and TRBJ2-7, is KAGVTQTPRYLIKTRGQQVTLSCSPISGHRSVSWYQQTPGQGLQFLFEYFSETQRNKGNFPGRFSGRQFSNSRSEMNVSTLELGDSALYLCASSLGDMRYEQYFGPGTRLTVT.

The J gene is TRBJ1-5, the V gene TRBV19, with TRBD1 as a possible D gene (6 bases). Germline V gene lookup returns CDR1 LNHDA and CDR2 SQIVND (reference sequence). This CDR3 region has 11 residues. V was pared by 4 bases and J by 13 bases, with 11 bases between. CDR3 sequence (DNA): TGTGCCAGTAGTAAGTGGGACACTCAGCATTTT. Protein product: CASSKWDTQHF.

V is TRBV7-2 and J is TRBJ1-1; D ambiguous. The CDR3 runs to 13 residues. V was pared by 3 bases and J by 4 bases, with 9 bases between. The V gene's germline CDR1 is SGHTA and CDR2 FQGNSA. The CDR3 sequence is CASSFQVATEAFF. The CDR3, as DNA: TGTGCCAGCAGCTTCCAGGTTGCCACTGAAGCTTTCTTT.

The gene calls are TRBV19 and TRBJ2-2; D is unclear. Germline V gene sequence: CDR1 LNHDA, CDR2 SQIVND (reference sequence). Trimming cost V 5 bases and J 3 bases, with 4 bases left between them. The CDR3 runs 12 residues. The CDR3 protein is CASSSDTGELFF. The CDR3 coding sequence is TGTGCCAGTAGTTCAGACACCGGGGAGCTGTTTTTT.

This clone was counted only a few times. This chain uses TRBV5-4 with TRBJ1-6; the D is unclear. This CDR3 region has 13 residues. With 0 bases removed from V and 8 bases from J, the gap between germline ends came to 6 bases. Germline CDR1 is SGHNT and CDR2 is YYREEE (reference sequence). CDR3 residues: CASSLVRDSPLHF. CDR3 in DNA: TGTGCCAGCAGCTTGGTACGGGATTCACCCCTCCACTTT. The full variable domain, completed using reference TRBV5-4 and TRBJ1-6, is ETGVTQSPTHLIKTRGQQVTLRCSSQSGHNTVSWYQQALGQGPQFIFQYYREEENGRGNFPPRFSGLQFPNYSSELNVNALELDDSALYLCASSLVRDSPLHFGNGTRLTVT.

This clone was observed once. V usage is TRBV4-3 and J usage is TRBJ1-2, with D perhaps TRBD1 (5 bases). The CDR3 totals 15 residues. Per germline, CDR1 LGHNA and CDR2 YSLEER. V was clipped by 1 base and J by 5 bases, with 14 bases between them. The CDR3 coding sequence is TGCGCCAGCAGCCAAGGCCAGGTGACAGATTATGGCTACACCTTC. It yields the protein CASSQGQVTDYGYTF.

V usage is TRBV7-9 and J usage is TRBJ2-7, with 10 bases lining up with TRBD1. This CDR3 region has 15 residues. J lost 6 bases, V lost 5 bases, and 10 bases had no gene match. Germline CDR1 is SEHNR and CDR2 is FQNEAQ (reference sequence). The CDR3 DNA follows: TGTGCCAGCAGCCTTAGGGACAGGGGATCTACCGAGCAGTACTTC. Its protein product is CASSLRDRGSTEQYF.

This clone appeared many times. V usage is TRBV7-9 and J usage is TRBJ1-4; unclear D gene. CDR3 length equals 14 residues. Germline-derived CDR1 and CDR2 are SEHNR and FQNEAQ (reference sequence). V was cut by 5 bases and J by 8 bases, with 15 bases left in between. This CDR3 is CASSHLSVNEKLFF. The CDR3, as DNA: TGTGCCAGCAGCCACCTTTCGGTCAACGAAAAACTGTTTTTT. The whole variable domain, filled in from reference TRBV7-9 and TRBJ1-4, reads DTGVSQNPRHKITKRGQNVTFRCDPISEHNRLYWYRQTLGQGPEFLTYFQNEAQLEKSRLLSDRFSAERPKGSFSTLEIQRTEQGDSAMYLCASSHLSVNEKLFFGSGTQLSVL.

CDR3 sequence reads: CASSLGLGTGDHLIYGYTF. The CDR3 region has the DNA TGTGCCAGCAGCTTAGGGCTGGGGACAGGGGACCACCTCATCTATGGCTACACCTTC. This chain connects TRBV11-2 to TRBJ1-2; 10 nucleotides line up with TRBD1. This CDR3 region has 19 residues. V was clipped by 1 base and J by 4 bases; unmatched bases: 15. Germline values: CDR1 SGHAT, CDR2 FQNNGV.

V gene TRBV9 combines with J gene TRBJ1-6, with 7 bases lining up with TRBD1. CDR3 length: 16 residues. CDR1 is SGDLS, CDR2 YYNGEE, per germline. The junction had 5 bases not matched to a gene; V was cut back by 4 bases and J by 1 base. CDR3 sequence: CASSRQGGSYNSPLHF. CDR3 nucleotides: TGTGCCAGCAGCCGACAGGGTGGTTCCTATAATTCACCCCTCCACTTT.

This clone has only one observation. This sequence joins TRBV29-1 and TRBJ2-5, with 8 positions matching TRBD2. Trimming cost V 2 bases and J 5 bases; bases outside gene matches: 4. The germline CDR1 and CDR2 sequences are SQVTM and ANQGSEA. The CDR3 totals 13 residues. The CDR3 reads CSVESTGGETQYF. As DNA, the CDR3 is TGCAGCGTTGAATCTACGGGAGGGGAGACCCAGTACTTC.

The J gene is TRBJ1-2, the V gene TRBV3-1 (or the pseudogene TRBV3-2); 9 positions match TRBD1. The ends lost 0 bases at V and 13 bases at J; junction bases unmatched: 12. The germline V gene has CDR1 LGHDT and CDR2 YNNKEL (reference sequence). The CDR3 is 15 amino acids. The CDR3 protein is CASSQDVNRQGVFTF. DNA for the CDR3: TGTGCCAGCAGCCAAGACGTGAATAGACAGGGGGTCTTCACCTTC.

This chain uses TRBV19 with TRBJ2-1; perhaps TRBD2 as D (5 bases). Trimming cost V 4 bases and J 3 bases, with 10 bases left between them. This CDR3 region has 14 residues. Germline lookup yields CDR1 LNHDA and CDR2 SQIVND (reference sequence). The CDR3 loop is CASSKDSRYNEQFF. As DNA, the CDR3 is TGTGCCAGTAGTAAGGACTCGCGCTACAATGAGCAGTTCTTC.

The genes are TRBV7-2 and TRBJ1-4, with TRBD1 identical over 7 bases. The CDR3 is made up of 14 amino acids. Germline-derived CDR1 and CDR2 are SGHTA and FQGNSA. Unmatched junction bases numbered 3, after V lost 8 bases and J lost 0 bases. The CDR3 nucleotides are TGTGCCAGCTCTCAGGGGGCAACTAATGAAAAACTGTTTTTT. Translation: CASSQGATNEKLFF.

This clone was seen only a few times. The V gene is TRBV27, the J gene TRBJ1-5; D call uncertain. Trimming took off 5 bases at V and 3 bases at J, with 14 bases between the two ends. Germline V CDR1 and CDR2: MNHEY, SMNVEV (reference sequence). The CDR3 totals 15 residues. The CDR3 coding sequence is TGTGCCAGCAGTCAGACCGTGGAGTTCAATCAGCCCCAGCATTTT. Its protein product is CASSQTVEFNQPQHF.

J is TRBJ1-5 and V is TRBV10-2; no clear D. CDR3 size: 13 residues. In germline, CDR1 is WSHSY, CDR2 SAAADI. The V end lost 2 bases, the J end lost 3 bases, and 5 bases lay between the germline ends. This CDR3 reads CASSEQYNQPQHF. CDR3 bases: TGCGCCAGCAGTGAGCAGTACAATCAGCCCCAGCATTTT.

Only one count was recorded for this clone. The V and J genes are TRBV7-2 and TRBJ2-7; D gene uncertain. V was shortened by 3 bases and J by 0 bases, with 9 bases between the two germline ends. This CDR3 is 14 amino acids long. CDR1 is SGHTA and CDR2 is FQGNSA in the germline V gene. As DNA, the CDR3 is TGTGCCAGCAGCTTCCTCATTAGCTCCTACGAGCAGTACTTC. Amino acids: CASSFLISSYEQYF.

This chain links TRBV11-2 with TRBJ1-2; a weak D match, TRBD1 (6 bases). Per the germline V gene, CDR1 is SGHAT and CDR2 is FQNNGV. CDR3 length: 13 amino acids. Trimming stripped 5 bases from V and 8 bases from J, with 15 bases between. CDR3 DNA: TGTGCCAGCAGCCAGGGGCCAGTAGGCGGCTACACCTTC. Amino acid sequence: CASSQGPVGGYTF.

This chain connects TRBV7-8 to TRBJ2-7, with D possibly being TRBD2 (6 bases). V shed 5 bases and J shed 5 bases, with 16 bases lying between them. The germline CDR1 and CDR2 sequences are SGHVS and FQNEAQ. The CDR3 sequence is 14 residues long. CDR3 nucleotide sequence: TGTGCCAGCAGCCTCGAACCGGGACTCAACGAGCAGTACTTC. Encoded protein: CASSLEPGLNEQYF.

The chain carries TRBV19 and TRBJ2-1; D gene ambiguous. Trimming stripped 7 bases from V and 5 bases from J, with 15 bases between. The CDR3 loop spans 14 amino acids. The germline gives CDR1 LNHDA, CDR2 SQIVND (reference sequence). For the CDR3, the DNA is TGTGCCAGTACCCACCCGCAGGTACACAATGAGCAGTTCTTC. It yields the protein CASTHPQVHNEQFF.

The chain carries TRBV6-1 and TRBJ1-2, with no clear D. The germline V gene has CDR1 MNHNS and CDR2 SASEGT. The V end lost 2 bases, the J end lost 8 bases, and 12 bases lay between the germline ends. The CDR3 spans 13 residues. The CDR3 protein is CASSELGGRGYTF. The DNA for the CDR3 is TGTGCCAGCAGTGAACTGGGAGGGCGAGGCTACACCTTC.

This clone has only one observation. The chain's CDR3 is CASSYPLDSSNQPQHF. CDR3 DNA sequence: TGTGCCAGCAGTTACCCGCTCGACAGTAGCAATCAGCCCCAGCATTTT. This chain connects TRBV6-5 to TRBJ1-5; a possible D gene is TRBD1 (5 bases). Looked up from germline, CDR1 is MNHEY and CDR2 is SVGAGI. V lost 2 bases and J 0 bases, leaving 11 bases between the germline ends. This CDR3 contains 16 residues.

This clone was picked up one time. This chain connects TRBV28 to TRBJ1-3; 7 bases fit TRBD1. The V and J ends lost 2 bases and 1 base, in that order; junction bases with no gene match: 5. CDR3 length: 16 residues. In germline, CDR1 is MDHEN, CDR2 SYDVKM. CDR3 sequence reads: CASSLGTVASGNTIYF. CDR3 sequence (DNA): TGTGCCAGCAGTTTAGGGACAGTTGCTTCTGGAAACACCATATATTTT.